The rows below give T cell receptor beta chains drawn from one sample of a study of blood T cell repertoires in COVID-19. Clones were sequenced by immunoSEQ multiplex PCR, and TCRdb holds only the in-frame ones, with some missing. The data hold about 140,000 clones, with about 91% observed a single time. What was sequenced was peripheral blood. The receptor set was obtained from a human donor in a cohort sampled during active COVID-19. The CDR3 runs from the conserved cysteine through the conserved F or W. D genes are given only for firm matches. For some rows the clone size is stated as once, few or many, or as a class when expanded; others skip it.

abundance | d_gene | j_gene | v_gene | CDR3nt | CDR3aa
- | - | TRBJ2-7 | TRBV21-1 | TGTGCCAGCAGCCCCGCCAGGGCCCACGAGCAGTACTTC | CASSPARAHEQYF
- | - | TRBJ1-2 | TRBV4-2 | TGTGCCAGCAGCTCTCCACAGGGCGCCCACTATGGCTACACCTTC | CASSSPQGAHYGYTF
- | TRBD2 | TRBJ2-7 | TRBV14 | TGTGCCAGCAGCCAAGACGGGACTAGCTCTCGGGAGCAGTACTTC | CASSQDGTSSREQYF
- | TRBD2 | TRBJ2-3 | TRBV4-2 | TGTGCCAGCAGCCGAATGGAGCGGGGAGACACAGATACGCAGTATTTT | CASSRMERGDTDTQYF
- | - | TRBJ2-1 | TRBV4-3 | TGCGCCAGCAGCCAAGTGGGCAGCCACAATGAGCAGTTCTTC | CASSQVGSHNEQFF
once | TRBD1 | TRBJ1-5 | TRBV4-2 | TGTGCCAGCAGCCAAGACCGACAGGGGGCCCATCAGCCCCAGCATTTT | CASSQDRQGAHQPQHF
- | TRBD2 | TRBJ2-1 | TRBV7-2 | TGTGCCAGCAGCTCTAGCGGGGGGGTTTATGAGCAGTTCTTC | CASSSSGGVYEQFF
- | - | TRBJ2-2 | TRBV3-1/TRBV3-2 | TGTGCCAGCAGCCAACTTAACACCGGGGAGCTGTTTTTT | CASSQLNTGELFF
- | - | TRBJ2-5 | TRBV19 | TGTGCCAGTAATGGTGGCGGGGAGACCCAGTACTTC | CASNGGGETQYF
- | TRBD1 | TRBJ2-1 | TRBV5-1 | TGCGCCAGCAGCCGGACAGGGGATGCCAATGAGCAGTTCTTC | CASSRTGDANEQFF
- | TRBD1 | TRBJ1-1 | TRBV6-6 | TGTGCCAGCAGTAGGACAGGGAACACTGAAGCTTTCTTT | CASSRTGNTEAFF
- | - | TRBJ2-7 | TRBV7-3 | TGTGCCAGCAGCCCCGGGGTAGGGACTCTCTACGAGCAGTACTTC | CASSPGVGTLYEQYF
- | TRBD1 | TRBJ1-1 | TRBV5-5 | TGTGCCAGCAGCTTCCAGACAGGGGGCTCCTCAGCTTTCTTT | CASSFQTGGSSAFF
- | - | TRBJ1-2 | TRBV9 | TGTGCCAGCAGCCGGGGGGAGAGATATGGCTACACCTTC | CASSRGERYGYTF
- | - | TRBJ1-2 | TRBV11-2 | TGTGCCAGCCGACCTCCCCCCGGCCGAGGGCCCAACTATGGCTACACCTTC | CASRPPPGRGPNYGYTF
few | TRBD2 | TRBJ2-1 | TRBV6-2/TRBV6-3 | TGTGCCAGCAGTTACTCCGGACTAGCGGGGGTCAATGAGCAGTTCTTC | CASSYSGLAGVNEQFF
- | - | TRBJ2-1 | TRBV7-2 | TGTGCCAGCAGCCCCTACGGGGAGTACAATGAGCAGTTCTTC | CASSPYGEYNEQFF
- | - | TRBJ2-1 | TRBV3-1/TRBV3-2 | TGTGCCAGCAGCCAAGACAGGCATGAGCAGTTCTTC | CASSQDRHEQFF
- | TRBD2 | TRBJ2-7 | TRBV27 | TGTGCCAGCAGCCGAATCACTAGCGTTTCGAACGAGCAGTACTTC | CASSRITSVSNEQYF
- | - | TRBJ2-7 | TRBV21-1 | TGTGCCAGCAGCCTTCAGACCTACGAGCAGTACTTC | CASSLQTYEQYF
- | - | TRBJ1-4 | TRBV14 | TGTGCCAGCAGCCAAGTAGGGTACAGGGAAAAACTGTTTTTT | CASSQVGYREKLFF
- | - | TRBJ2-5 | TRBV7-9 | TGTGCCAGCAGCTTAGCATCGGAGGAAGAGACCCAGTACTTC | CASSLASEEETQYF
- | - | TRBJ2-3 | TRBV5-3 | TGTGCCAGAAGCTTGACCAGGGCTTCAGATACGCAGTATTTT | CARSLTRASDTQYF
- | TRBD2 | TRBJ2-3 | TRBV7-3 | TGTGCCAGCAGCTACCTCGGGACTAGCGGGGGGGGCACAGATACGCAGTATTTT | CASSYLGTSGGGTDTQYF
- | - | TRBJ2-7 | TRBV7-8 | TGTGCCAGCAGCATCAGCGGGCTTTACGAGCAGTACTTC | CASSISGLYEQYF
- | TRBD1 | TRBJ1-1 | TRBV4-3 | TGCGCCAGCAGCCATGCCGGGACAGGGGGATTAGGGGACACTGAAGCTTTCTTT | CASSHAGTGGLGDTEAFF
- | - | TRBJ2-7 | TRBV15 | TGTGCCACCAGCAGAGCCCCAGGGGCAGACGAGCAGTACTTC | CATSRAPGADEQYF
- | TRBD1 | TRBJ2-2 | TRBV5-6 | TGTGCCAGCGGACCTCTGGACAGGCCCGCGACCGGGGAGCTGTTTTTT | CASGPLDRPATGELFF
few | TRBD2 | TRBJ2-7 | TRBV27 | TGTGCCAGCAGTATCGGGGGGGGCTTCAACGGGAGGGGCTACGAGCAGTACTTC | CASSIGGGFNGRGYEQYF
- | - | TRBJ1-4 | TRBV4-3 | TGCGCCAGCAGCCAAGGAGTAGGGGGTGAAAAACTGTTTTTT | CASSQGVGGEKLFF
- | - | TRBJ2-6 | TRBV30 | TGTGCCTGGGACGGGTCTGGGGCCAACGTCCTGACTTTC | CAWDGSGANVLTF
- | TRBD1 | TRBJ1-1 | TRBV19 | TGTGCCAGTAGGGCGGGACAGGGTTTCTTTTTCACTGAAGCTTTCTTT | CASRAGQGFFFTEAFF
- | TRBD1 | TRBJ1-5 | TRBV4-2 | TGTGCCAGCAGCCAAGGGACAGGGAATCAGCCCCAGCATTTT | CASSQGTGNQPQHF
- | - | TRBJ2-3 | TRBV5-4 | TGTGCCAGCAGCCCTGGGAGGGGGGTCCGCACAGATACGCAGTATTTT | CASSPGRGVRTDTQYF
- | - | TRBJ2-2 | TRBV30 | TGTGCCTGGAAAGGGCAGGGTACCGGGGAGCTGTTTTTT | CAWKGQGTGELFF
- | TRBD1 | TRBJ2-7 | TRBV10-3 | TGTGCCATCAGCGGCCAGGGGGCGCGGGCCTACGAGCAGTACTTC | CAISGQGARAYEQYF
- | TRBD1 | TRBJ1-2 | TRBV28 | TGTGCCAGCAGTATCTCGGACAGGGGTTATGGCTACACCTTC | CASSISDRGYGYTF
- | TRBD1 | TRBJ2-7 | TRBV27 | TGTGCCAGCAGTTATGGGACAGGGAATTACGAGCAGTACTTC | CASSYGTGNYEQYF
- | - | TRBJ2-3 | TRBV7-8 | TGTGCCAGCAGCTTAATTAGGCTGGCTCCGGGGTCAGATACGCAGTATTTT | CASSLIRLAPGSDTQYF
once | - | TRBJ2-3 | TRBV4-3 | TGCGCCAGCAGCCAAGAGGAGACTGTAGGAACAGATACGCAGTATTTT | CASSQEETVGTDTQYF
- | - | TRBJ2-1 | TRBV27 | TGTGCCAGCGCCCGGGAAACGAGCTCCTACAATGAGCAGTTCTTC | CASARETSSYNEQFF
- | TRBD1 | TRBJ2-1 | TRBV11-1 | TGTGCCAGCAGACCCCCGGGACAGGGAATCAATGAGCAGTTCTTC | CASRPPGQGINEQFF
- | - | TRBJ1-1 | TRBV6-6 | TGTGCCAGCAGTGGCGGAAATACTGAAGCTTTCTTT | CASSGGNTEAFF
- | TRBD1 | TRBJ1-5 | TRBV9 | TGTGCCAGCAGCGTAGATAGGGGGCGCCCCGGCAATCAGCCCCAGCATTTT | CASSVDRGRPGNQPQHF
few | - | TRBJ2-7 | TRBV2 | TGTGCCAGCAAACCAGGACAGTACTACGAGCAGTACTTC | CASKPGQYYEQYF
- | TRBD2 | TRBJ2-1 | TRBV19 | TGTGCCAGTAGTCACGCGGGACTAGCGGGGGGGCCCCGCTACAATGAGCAGTTCTTC | CASSHAGLAGGPRYNEQFF
- | - | TRBJ2-7 | TRBV9 | TGTGCCAGCAGCCCCCACCCCCGGGACGAGCAGTACTTC | CASSPHPRDEQYF
- | TRBD1 | TRBJ1-6 | TRBV30 | TGTGCCTGGAGTGGGGTTGGACAGGGGTGGAATTCACCCCTCCACTTT | CAWSGVGQGWNSPLHF
- | TRBD1 | TRBJ1-1 | TRBV7-9 | TGTGCCAGCAGCTTAGAGACCGGGACAGCAGAAGCTTTCTTT | CASSLETGTAEAFF
- | TRBD1 | TRBJ1-2 | TRBV6-5 | TGTGCCACCTATCGGGACAGCGGCCTCTATGGCTACACCTTC | CATYRDSGLYGYTF
- | - | TRBJ2-2 | TRBV27 | TGTGCCAGCAGTTTAGCGGTGGGGGAGCTGTTTTTT | CASSLAVGELFF
- | - | TRBJ1-4 | TRBV3-1/TRBV3-2 | TGTGCCAGCAGCCAAGATGCTACAGCCCGGGGAAAACTGTTTTTT | CASSQDATARGKLFF
- | TRBD1 | TRBJ2-5 | TRBV18 | TGTGCCAGCTCACACGACAGGGTCGGGGAGACCCAGTACTTC | CASSHDRVGETQYF
few | TRBD1 | TRBJ1-1 | TRBV5-1 | TGCGCCAGCAGCTTGGCGGGGGACAGCAAATACACTGAAGCTTTCTTT | CASSLAGDSKYTEAFF
- | TRBD2 | TRBJ2-5 | TRBV5-4 | TGTGCCAGCAGCTTGGGCGCGGGGGGGCCGTCCCAGTACTTC | CASSLGAGGPSQYF
- | TRBD1 | TRBJ2-1 | TRBV19 | TGTGCCAGTAGTATTGTCGGGACAGGTTACAATGAGCAGTTCTTC | CASSIVGTGYNEQFF
- | - | TRBJ1-1 | TRBV7-7 | TGTGCCAGCAGCTTAGTAATGTTTCCCGATCAGGGAAGGTCGGAAGCTTTCTTT | CASSLVMFPDQGRSEAFF
- | - | TRBJ1-2 | TRBV9 | TGTGCCAGCAGCGTAGCTACAGGATCGGTCTATGGCTACACCTTC | CASSVATGSVYGYTF
- | - | TRBJ2-5 | TRBV4-1 | TGCGCCAGCAGCCACGCGCAGACCCAGTACTTC | CASSHAQTQYF